The sequence of this T cell receptor (beta chain) was determined in a study of shared clonotypes between healthy human individuals. Study at large: Each donor contributed plates that comprised three CD4 naive, three CD4 memory, two CD8 naive and one CD8 memory. Regarding the study as a whole: Read depth was anticipated to influence clonotype sharing among donors. Generation probability values for non-shared clonotypes were lower than those for clonotypes shared by all four donors.

As for this clone: Its cognate antigen is unknown.

TCRdb's table, derived via immunoSEQ multiplex PCR, lists solely in-frame clones and lacks some. The sample consists of some 660,000 clones, 60% to 75% of them appearing once. This CDR3 has 15 amino acids. V was clipped by 4 bases and J by 4 bases; unmatched bases: 8. CDR1 is SGHDT and CDR2 is YYEEEE in the germline V gene. Input material: memory CD4+ T cells sorted from blood. The subset denotes: CD45RA-negative fraction. This chain connects TRBV5-6 to TRBJ2-5; 9 bases line up with TRBD1. This receptor was obtained from a woman younger than 45 in good health. The CDR3 spells CASSPRTGVRETQYF. The CDR3 bases are TGTGCCAGCAGCCCGAGGACAGGGGTCAGAGAGACCCAGTACTTC.